The rows below give T cell receptor beta chains drawn from one sample of a study of blood T cell repertoires in COVID-19. The protocol was immunoSEQ multiplex PCR, while the TCRdb copy is restricted to in-frame clones and leaves out a portion. The sample records about 300,000 clones, around 90% being singletons. Sequences were obtained from PBMCs or T cells enriched from blood (not recorded which). These receptors were obtained from a woman aged 25 to 45 who had recovered from COVID-19. Both conserved end residues are part of each CDR3. A D gene is named only where the DNA matches it firmly. Expanded clones are given a class, and other clones once, few, many or no size at all.

v_gene	abundance	d_gene	j_gene	CDR3aa	CDR3nt
TRBV4-3	-	-	TRBJ1-1	CASSQLQGEAFF	TGCGCCAGCAGCCAGCTCCAGGGGGAAGCTTTCTTT
TRBV30	-	-	TRBJ1-2	CAWTGASYGYTF	TGTGCCTGGACAGGGGCTTCCTATGGCTACACCTTC
TRBV7-9	-	TRBD1	TRBJ1-5	CASSLTGGVDQPQHF	TGTGCCAGCAGCCTTACAGGGGGAGTAGATCAGCCCCAGCATTTT
TRBV5-1	-	TRBD2	TRBJ2-5	CASQLAGGTQETQYF	TGCGCCAGCCAACTAGCGGGGGGGACCCAAGAGACCCAGTACTTC
TRBV5-1	-	TRBD2	TRBJ2-2	CASSLTSGGSSTGELFF	TGCGCCAGCAGCCTGACTAGCGGGGGGTCGAGCACCGGGGAGCTGTTTTTT
TRBV4-1	-	TRBD1	TRBJ2-5	CASSQDDRGLETQYF	TGCGCCAGCAGCCAAGATGACAGGGGGCTTGAGACCCAGTACTTC
TRBV19	-	TRBD1	TRBJ1-1	CASSIQGARSTEAFF	TGTGCCAGTAGTATACAGGGGGCAAGGAGCACTGAAGCTTTCTTT
TRBV6-5	few	-	TRBJ1-1	CASSTTTLEAFF	TGTGCCAGCAGTACAACGACACTTGAAGCTTTCTTT
TRBV11-2	-	TRBD1	TRBJ2-7	CASSLGPGQNYEQYF	TGTGCCAGCAGCTTAGGTCCGGGACAGAACTACGAGCAGTACTTC
TRBV6-2/TRBV6-3	-	-	TRBJ1-2	CASSPGTLRGANYGYTF	TGTGCCAGCAGCCCAGGTACCCTCAGGGGAGCTAACTATGGCTACACCTTC
TRBV2	-	-	TRBJ1-1	CATNRGNTEAFF	TGTGCCACCAATAGGGGGAACACTGAAGCTTTCTTT
TRBV5-8	-	-	TRBJ2-7	CASSSHRVGAYEQYF	TGTGCCAGCAGCTCCCACAGGGTGGGGGCCTACGAGCAGTACTTC
TRBV3-1/TRBV3-2	-	-	TRBJ1-5	CASSQDVNQPQHF	TGTGCCAGCAGCCAAGACGTGAATCAGCCCCAGCATTTT
TRBV30	-	-	TRBJ1-2	CAWSPVDRRDYGYTF	TGTGCCTGGAGTCCCGTAGACAGGCGGGACTATGGCTACACCTTC
TRBV25-1	-	-	TRBJ1-1	CASSESYGREAFF	TGTGCCAGCAGTGAATCTTATGGGCGTGAAGCTTTCTTT
TRBV27	-	-	TRBJ2-1	CASSPVGGGYNEQFF	TGTGCCAGCAGCCCAGTCGGAGGCGGCTACAATGAGCAGTTCTTC
TRBV13	-	TRBD1	TRBJ1-2	CASSLPTGTGHGYTF	TGTGCCAGCAGCTTACCCACCGGGACAGGCCATGGCTACACCTTC
TRBV12-3/TRBV12-4	-	-	TRBJ1-1	CATSPAGTEAFF	TGTGCCACCTCACCGGCGGGCACTGAAGCTTTCTTT
TRBV5-4	-	TRBD1	TRBJ1-1	CASRRDRGRGTEAFF	TGTGCCAGCAGAAGGGACAGGGGTCGCGGCACTGAAGCTTTCTTT
TRBV20-1	-	TRBD2	TRBJ2-3	CSASRSGGDSTDTQYF	TGCAGTGCTAGTCGAAGCGGGGGGGATAGCACAGATACGCAGTATTTT
TRBV2	-	-	TRBJ1-1	CASSESRRFRNTEAFF	TGTGCCAGCAGTGAATCAAGGAGATTCAGAAACACTGAAGCTTTCTTT
TRBV2	few	-	TRBJ1-2	CASIGGWAGYTF	TGTGCCAGCATAGGTGGATGGGCTGGCTACACCTTC
TRBV5-1	-	-	TRBJ2-7	CASSLTWGGADYEQYF	TGCGCCAGCAGCTTGACTTGGGGCGGGGCGGACTACGAGCAGTACTTC
TRBV18	-	-	TRBJ1-2	CASSQGVYGYTF	TGTGCCAGCTCCCAGGGTGTTTACGGCTACACCTTC
TRBV4-3	-	TRBD2	TRBJ2-2	CASSQELRGAGELFF	TGCGCCAGCAGCCAAGAGTTACGGGGGGCCGGGGAGCTGTTTTTT
TRBV9	-	TRBD1	TRBJ1-1	CASSVDGDSTEAFF	TGTGCCAGCAGCGTAGATGGGGACAGCACTGAAGCTTTCTTT
TRBV12-3/TRBV12-4	-	-	TRBJ1-1	CASSLVSDTEAFF	TGTGCCAGCAGTTTAGTGTCTGACACTGAAGCTTTCTTT
TRBV9	few	-	TRBJ1-2	CASSVDGILGYTF	TGTGCCAGCAGCGTAGACGGTATTCTTGGCTACACCTTC
TRBV6-5	-	TRBD1	TRBJ1-1	CASSYSRTGRGTEAFF	TGTGCCAGCAGTTACTCGAGGACAGGGCGAGGGACTGAAGCTTTCTTT
TRBV13	-	-	TRBJ1-2	CASSSRGNYGYTF	TGTGCCAGCAGCTCCAGGGGAAACTATGGCTACACCTTC
TRBV12-5	-	-	TRBJ1-3	CASGLGGLTDSGNTIYF	TGTGCTAGTGGTTTGGGGGGCCTTACGGACTCTGGAAACACCATATATTTT
TRBV13	-	-	TRBJ2-6	CASSLFSIRETPGANVLTF	TGTGCCAGCAGCTTATTCTCGATCAGGGAAACTCCTGGGGCCAACGTCCTGACTTTC
TRBV30	-	-	TRBJ1-1	CAWKGVIGSRNTEAFF	TGTGCCTGGAAGGGAGTGATAGGGTCCAGGAACACTGAAGCTTTCTTT
TRBV18	-	-	TRBJ1-1	CASSPRGAVPNTEAFF	TGTGCCAGCTCACCAAGGGGCGCAGTCCCGAACACTGAAGCTTTCTTT
TRBV5-1	-	TRBD1	TRBJ1-2	CASSLAGQGGANYGYTF	TGCGCCAGCAGCTTGGCTGGACAGGGCGGAGCTAACTATGGCTACACCTTC
TRBV9	once	TRBD1	TRBJ2-7	CASSEQGAFSYEQYF	TGTGCCAGCAGCGAACAGGGGGCCTTTTCCTACGAGCAGTACTTC
TRBV20-1	-	-	TRBJ2-2	CSASGTSNTGELFF	TGCAGTGCTAGTGGGACATCGAACACCGGGGAGCTGTTTTTT
TRBV5-1	once	TRBD1	TRBJ2-5	CASRGDSHVGTQYF	TGCGCCAGCAGGGGGGACAGCCACGTGGGGACCCAGTACTTC
TRBV6-5	-	-	TRBJ1-1	CASRRNGQGSTEAFF	TGTGCCAGCAGGCGAAACGGTCAGGGGTCCACTGAAGCTTTCTTT
TRBV7-9	-	-	TRBJ1-1	CASSPRGFTEAFF	TGTGCCAGCAGCCCCCGGGGGTTCACTGAAGCTTTCTTT
TRBV5-1	-	TRBD1	TRBJ1-2	CASSSTGQGEVGYTF	TGCGCCAGCAGCTCGACTGGGCAGGGGGAGGTTGGCTACACCTTC
TRBV20-1	-	-	TRBJ2-1	CSATRRNEQFF	TGCAGTGCTACTAGGAGGAATGAGCAGTTCTTC
TRBV5-6	-	TRBD1	TRBJ1-2	CASRDRGTLGGGYTF	TGTGCCAGCCGGGACAGGGGGACCCTTGGTGGTGGCTACACCTTC
TRBV11-3	-	TRBD2	TRBJ2-3	CASSSLAGGTTDTQYF	TGTGCCAGCAGCTCCCTTGCGGGGGGGACCACAGATACGCAGTATTTT
TRBV4-1	-	TRBD1	TRBJ1-1	CASSHAGQGMNTEAFF	TGCGCCAGCAGCCACGCGGGACAGGGGATGAACACTGAAGCTTTCTTT
TRBV30	-	-	TRBJ1-6	CAWKFQGSFQDSPLHF	TGTGCCTGGAAGTTTCAGGGGTCGTTTCAGGATTCACCCCTCCACTTT
TRBV27	few	-	TRBJ1-5	CASSLAGFQPQHF	TGTGCCAGCAGTTTAGCAGGTTTTCAGCCCCAGCATTTT
TRBV4-3	once	-	TRBJ1-2	CASSQELPGRGGYTF	TGCGCCAGCAGCCAAGAATTGCCGGGGAGGGGTGGCTACACCTTC
TRBV18	-	-	TRBJ2-5	CASSPLSGTSSGETQYF	TGTGCCAGCTCACCACTCTCCGGGACATCTTCGGGGGAGACCCAGTACTTC
TRBV6-6	once	TRBD1	TRBJ1-1	CASSYLGQAEAFF	TGTGCCAGCAGTTACTTGGGACAGGCAGAAGCTTTCTTT
TRBV10-3	-	-	TRBJ1-2	CAISEAGYGYTF	TGTGCCATCAGTGAAGCGGGATATGGCTACACCTTC
TRBV6-5	-	TRBD1	TRBJ1-2	CASSYSGGTGSGYTF	TGTGCCAGCAGTTACTCGGGAGGGACAGGGAGCGGCTACACCTTC
TRBV18	-	TRBD1	TRBJ1-6	CASSPAQGAGNSPLHF	TGTGCCAGCTCACCCGCACAGGGGGCTGGGAATTCACCCCTCCACTTT
TRBV6-2/TRBV6-3	-	TRBD1	TRBJ1-5	CASSPSDRGRGQPQHF	TGTGCCAGCAGTCCATCGGACAGGGGACGAGGTCAGCCCCAGCATTTT